A single T cell receptor beta chain is shown here with its context. This CDR3 is also generated by other DNA sequences in the sample. These data originate in a study of blood T cell repertoires in COVID-19. This CDR3 spans 13 amino acids. V lost 6 bases to trimming and J lost 5 bases, with 11 bases between them. The table came from immunoSEQ multiplex PCR; TCRdb's copy has only in-frame clones and leaves some out. Counted here are 90,000 to 150,000 clones, over 75% occurring once; the ten biggest clones make up about 11%. The TCR comes from a man older than 75 with acute or convalescent COVID-19. The rearrangement joins TRBV12-3 or TRBV12-4 to TRBJ1-5; D is perhaps TRBD1 (5 bases). Sequenced material: peripheral blood. CDR3 DNA sequence: TGTGCCAGCAGCACCGACAGTCATCAGCCCCAGCATTTT. This gives the protein CASSTDSHQPQHF.